This T cell receptor beta chain was retrieved from a study of blood T cell repertoires in COVID-19. The table came from immunoSEQ multiplex PCR; TCRdb's copy has only in-frame clones and leaves some out. Of some 390,000 clones listed, about 91% are singletons. The J segment lost 8 bases and the V segment lost 6 bases, leaving 10 bases of the junction unmatched. CDR3 size: 16 residues. The germline V gene encodes CDR1 SQVTM and CDR2 ANQGSEA. This sequence originates from a woman aged 35 to 49 with COVID-19, enrolled during active disease. This chain connects TRBV29-1 to TRBJ2-1; 16 bases match TRBD2. Sequenced sample: peripheral blood. Here the CDR3 reads CSVAKGLAGGLDEQFF. DNA for the CDR3: TGCAGCGTGGCAAAGGGACTAGCGGGAGGGCTGGATGAGCAGTTCTTC.